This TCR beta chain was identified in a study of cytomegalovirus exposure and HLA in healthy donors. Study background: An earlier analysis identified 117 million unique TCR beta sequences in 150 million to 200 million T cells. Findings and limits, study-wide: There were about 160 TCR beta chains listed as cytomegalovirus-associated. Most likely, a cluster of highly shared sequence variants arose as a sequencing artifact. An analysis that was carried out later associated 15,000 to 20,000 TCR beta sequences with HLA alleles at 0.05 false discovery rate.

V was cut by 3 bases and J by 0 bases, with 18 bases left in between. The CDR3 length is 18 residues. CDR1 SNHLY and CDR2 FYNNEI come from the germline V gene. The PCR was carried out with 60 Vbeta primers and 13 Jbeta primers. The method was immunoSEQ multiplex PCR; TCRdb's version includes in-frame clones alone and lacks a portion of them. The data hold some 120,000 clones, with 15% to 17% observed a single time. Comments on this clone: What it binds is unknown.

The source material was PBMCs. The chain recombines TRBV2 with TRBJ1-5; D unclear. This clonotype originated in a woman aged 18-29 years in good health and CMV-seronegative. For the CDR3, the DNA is TGTGCCAGCAGTGATTTCGAGAGGAGGGCATATAGCAATCAGCCCCAGCATTTT. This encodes CASSDFERRAYSNQPQHF.